The 27 T cell receptor beta chains below were found in one sample sequenced in a study of blood T cells in healthy people across ages. The second PCR ran roughly 6 to 12 cycles with a sample-barcoded 5' primer and J-beta primers. TCRdb called the 5' RACE reads again in MiXCR, with one record for every CDR3 protein. This sample has 650,000 to 800,000 distinct CDR3 sequences, with around 52% found just once. Sequenced material: blood. The source of these receptors is a woman of 80 years or more in good health.

Concerning this clonotype: A much larger clone sits a single nucleotide away, making a read error possible. The chain employs TRBV12-3 or TRBV12-4 and TRBJ1-2, with a tentative D call TRBD1 (5 bases). This CDR3 spans 12 amino acids. V lost 11 bases to trimming and J lost 7 bases, with 17 bases between them. The CDR3 sequence: CACTFRGGGYTF. The CDR3 bases are TGTGCCTGCACCTTCCGGGGCGGTGGCTACACCTTC.

The chain carries TRBV12-3 or TRBV12-4 and TRBJ1-1, with D unclear. V lost 6 bases and J 3 bases, leaving 8 bases between the germline ends. CDR3 length equals 12 residues. The CDR3: CASRWRDTEAFF. CDR3 nucleotides: TGTGCCAGCAGATGGAGGGACACTGAAGCTTTCTTT.

J is TRBJ2-1 and V is TRBV4-1, with 8 bases that match TRBD2. With V trimmed by 0 bases and J by 4 bases, 11 bases remained unmatched. The CDR3 loop spans 18 amino acids. Germline V gene data show CDR1 as MGHRA and CDR2 as YSYEKL. The CDR3 is CASSQDPSRGGPYNEQFF. CDR3 nucleotide sequence: TGCGCCAGCAGCCAAGATCCGTCCCGGGGGGGGCCTTACAATGAGCAGTTCTTC.

At least ten counts were recorded for this clonotype. The V call is TRBV7-2, the J call TRBJ2-1; D might be TRBD2 (5 bases). This CDR3 comprises 14 residues. Germline-derived CDR1 and CDR2 are SGHTA and FQGNSA. The V end was cut by 5 bases, the J end by 2 bases, with 10 bases between. For the CDR3, the DNA is TGTGCCAGCAGCGCGGGTCAAACCTACAATGAGCAGTTCTTC. Its protein product is CASSAGQTYNEQFF.

In this sample, this clonotype turned up many times. V usage is TRBV10-1 and J usage is TRBJ2-1, with 8 nucleotides matching TRBD1. V lost 5 bases, J lost 2 bases, and 8 bases stayed unmatched. The V gene's germline CDR1 is WNHNN and CDR2 SYGVQD (reference sequence). The CDR3 spans 16 residues. The CDR3 sequence is CASSKNGQGAYNEQFF. CDR3 DNA sequence: TGCGCCAGCAGTAAAAATGGACAGGGCGCCTACAATGAGCAGTTCTTC.

The CDR3, as DNA: TGTGCCAGCAGTAACAACGCAGGGTCGGTGGCCAAAAACATTCAGTACTTC. Translated: CASSNNAGSVAKNIQYF. V usage is TRBV6-5 and J usage is TRBJ2-4, with D possibly matching TRBD1 (5 bases). The V and J ends lost 5 bases and 1 base respectively, with 18 bases between them. The CDR3 loop spans 17 amino acids. CDR1 MNHEY and CDR2 SVGAGI come from the germline V gene.

V and J are TRBV20-1 and TRBJ2-3; a weak D match, TRBD2 (6 bases). There are 17 residues in the CDR3. The germline V gene has CDR1 DFQATT and CDR2 SNEGSKA (reference sequence). Deletions cut 0 bases from V and 0 bases from J, with 16 bases between. The CDR3 loop reads CSARDATSWGSTDTQYF. CDR3 nucleotides: TGCAGTGCTAGAGATGCCACTAGCTGGGGCAGCACAGATACGCAGTATTTT.

About this clonotype itself: A junction boundary mismatches the germline segment, possibly from a read error. The rearrangement links TRBV2 to TRBJ2-7; D gene unclear. CDR3 length: 12 amino acids. Germline V gene lookup returns CDR1 SNHLY and CDR2 FYNNEI. CDR3: CACSEQSYEQYF. The CDR3 nucleotides are TGTGCCTGCAGTGAGCAGTCCTACGAGCAGTACTTC. Looking up the rest from reference TRBV2 and TRBJ2-7 gives the full variable domain: EPEVTQTPSHQVTQMGQEVILRCVPISNHLYFYWYRQILGQKVEFLVSFYNNEISEKSEIFDDQFSVERPDGSNFTLKIRSTKLEDSAMYFCACSEQSYEQYFGPGTRLTVT.

This clonotype was detected ten times or more. The chain links TRBV3-1 to TRBJ2-7, with TRBD2 matching 10 bases. With V trimmed by 1 base and J by 3 bases, 0 bases remained unmatched. The CDR3 runs to 14 residues. Germline CDR1 is LGHDT and CDR2 is YNNKEL (reference sequence). CDR3 nucleotide sequence: TGTGCCAGCAGCCAAGGACTAGCGGGCTACGAGCAGTACTTC. It codes for CASSQGLAGYEQYF.

In this sample, this clonotype turned up many times. The chain couples TRBV20-1 to TRBJ2-3; 8 positions agree with TRBD2. V dropped 0 bases and J dropped 2; count of bases not matched to a gene: 7. This CDR3 comprises 16 residues. CDR1 and CDR2 (germline): DFQATT, SNEGSKA (reference sequence). CDR3 nucleotide sequence: TGCAGTGCTAGAGATACGCGGGGGGCCCTCACAGATACGCAGTATTTT. It yields the protein CSARDTRGALTDTQYF.

This clonotype was found once. The rearrangement joins TRBV10-3 to TRBJ2-4; D might be TRBD1 or TRBD2, each matching 5 bases. The CDR3 is made up of 15 amino acids. Trimming removed 4 bases at V and 8 bases at J, with 18 bases between. Germline V gene sequence: CDR1 ENHRY, CDR2 SYGVKD. Here the CDR3 reads CAISGSGTPRDIQYF. The DNA for the CDR3 is TGTGCCATCAGTGGATCCGGGACCCCGAGGGACATTCAGTACTTC.

The chain is built from TRBV5-5 and TRBJ2-5, with TRBD1 matching 9 bases. The CDR3 covers 18 residues. The J segment lost 11 bases and the V segment lost 4 bases, leaving 24 bases of the junction unmatched. CDR1 and CDR2 from the germline V gene are SGHKS and YYEKEE (reference sequence). The chain's CDR3 is CASSTWTGVIVSYNEQYF. The CDR3 DNA follows: TGTGCCAGCAGCACATGGACAGGGGTTATAGTCTCCTACAATGAGCAGTACTTC.

The rearrangement joins TRBV12-3 or TRBV12-4 to TRBJ1-3, with D possibly TRBD1 on 5 matching bases. The CDR3 is 15 amino acids. The ends were cut back, 6 bases at V and 0 bases at J, with 12 bases in the middle. The CDR3 bases are TGTGCCAGCAGCCTCCGCAGGGTCTCTGGAAACACCATATATTTT. The encoded protein is CASSLRRVSGNTIYF.

This clonotype has only a few counts. The chain combines TRBV20-1 with TRBJ2-5; 8 bases match TRBD1. Germline lookup yields CDR1 DFQATT and CDR2 SNEGSKA (reference sequence). The CDR3 is made up of 14 amino acids. The trim removed 0 bases at V and 4 bases at J, leaving 4 bases unmatched. This CDR3 is CSARDGGQAETQYF. CDR3 nucleotide sequence: TGCAGTGCTAGAGATGGGGGACAGGCAGAGACCCAGTACTTC.

The chain joins TRBV12-3 or TRBV12-4 to TRBJ2-1; D is possibly TRBD1 or TRBD2 (6 bases each). The CDR3 covers 16 residues. V was cut by 3 bases and J by 8 bases, with 20 bases left in between. The CDR3 reads CASSLAAGVGGDEQFF. The CDR3 nucleotides are TGTGCCAGCAGTTTGGCCGCTGGGGTGGGGGGCGATGAGCAGTTCTTC.

This clonotype was seen only a few times. The chain combines TRBV11-1 with TRBJ1-2, with 12 bases identical to TRBD1. The CDR3 runs to 15 residues. V dropped 5 bases and J dropped 4; count of bases not matched to a gene: 5. Germline V gene lookup returns CDR1 SGHAT and CDR2 FQDESV (reference sequence). Here the CDR3 reads CASSPGTGGTYGYTF. The CDR3 bases are TGTGCCAGCAGCCCCGGGACAGGGGGCACCTATGGCTACACCTTC.

Notes on this clonotype: Possible read error: a much larger clone is one base away. The V call is TRBV10-3, the J call TRBJ1-6; a weak D match, TRBD1 (5 bases). The CDR3 is 13 amino acids. Germline loops: CDR1 ENHRY, CDR2 SYGVKD. The CDR3 DNA follows: TGTGCCATCCAGACAGACCTTAATTCACCCCTCAACTTT. This gives the protein CAIQTDLNSPLNF.

The J gene is TRBJ2-5, the V gene TRBV28; D gene unclear. V was clipped by 6 bases and J by 3 bases, with 17 bases between them. The germline V gene encodes CDR1 MDHEN and CDR2 SYDVKM. This CDR3 contains 15 residues. DNA for the CDR3: TGTGCCAGCAGCCCGTCTGGGCGTCCCGAAGAGACCCAGTACTTC. Protein: CASSPSGRPEETQYF.

The chain employs TRBV30 and TRBJ2-7; tentatively, D is TRBD1 or TRBD2 (6 bases each). Germline lookup yields CDR1 GTSNPN and CDR2 SVGIG (reference sequence). The germline V and J ends were trimmed by 2 bases and 6 bases, with 8 bases remaining between them. The CDR3 is 11 amino acids. This chain's CDR3 is CAWSKGGEQYF. In DNA form, the CDR3 reads TGTGCCTGGAGTAAGGGGGGCGAGCAGTACTTC.

J is TRBJ2-5 and V is TRBV7-2, with a possible D match to TRBD2 (6 bases). Germline V gives CDR1 SGHTA, CDR2 FQGNSA. The CDR3 sequence is 13 residues long. Trimming pared 5 bases from V and 2 bases from J, leaving 9 bases between. The CDR3 reads CASSVLAQETQYF. In DNA form, the CDR3 reads TGTGCCAGCAGCGTACTAGCACAAGAGACCCAGTACTTC.

This clonotype was seen repeatedly, ten times or more. This chain connects TRBV6-6 to TRBJ2-7, with a weak D call TRBD1 (6 bases). Germline-derived CDR1 and CDR2 are MNHNY and SVGAGI (reference sequence). The germline V and J ends were trimmed by 2 bases and 4 bases, with 12 bases remaining between them. This CDR3 spans 14 amino acids. The CDR3 protein is CASSYETGPYEQYF. In DNA, the CDR3 is TGTGCCAGCAGTTACGAAACAGGGCCATACGAGCAGTACTTC.

Ten or more counts support this clonotype. The V gene is TRBV20-1, the J gene TRBJ2-7; D may be TRBD1 (5 bases). Germline V lookup: CDR1 DFQATT, CDR2 SNEGSKA (reference sequence). The V end was cut by 2 bases, the J end by 2 bases, with 10 bases between. The CDR3 spans 13 residues. DNA for the CDR3: TGCAGTGCTAGATCCCACAGGACCTACGAGCAGTACTTC. Protein product: CSARSHRTYEQYF.

This clonotype was seen a handful of times. V usage is TRBV2 and J usage is TRBJ2-2; the D gene is possibly TRBD1 (5 bases). Trimming cost V 1 base and J 7 bases, with 13 bases left between them. Germline CDR1 SNHLY, CDR2 FYNNEI. CDR3 size: 15 residues. CDR3 coding DNA: TGTGCCAGCAGTGAAGTCCAGGGTTTGAGCGGGGAGCTGTTTTTT. Protein product: CASSEVQGLSGELFF.

This clonotype was seen more than once but under ten times. This sequence joins TRBV2 and TRBJ2-6, with a weak D call TRBD2 (5 bases). Germline V gene lookup returns CDR1 SNHLY and CDR2 FYNNEI. V shed 8 bases and J shed 4 bases, with 15 bases lying between them. The CDR3 has 15 amino acids. In nucleotides, the CDR3 is TGTGCCAGCGCGCCCCCGGGGTCCGGGGCCAACGTCCTGACTTTC. Translation gives CASAPPGSGANVLTF.

V gene TRBV7-3 combines with J gene TRBJ1-2; 8 nucleotides align to TRBD1. The CDR3 spans 14 residues. Losses at the gene ends were 4 bases for V and 7 bases for J; bases not matched to a gene: 8. In germline, CDR1 is SGHTA, CDR2 FQGTGA. The CDR3: CASSSTGGTRGYTF. CDR3 bases: TGTGCCAGCAGCTCTACAGGGGGAACTCGTGGCTACACCTTC.

The V call is TRBV9, the J call TRBJ2-5, with 7 bases lining up with TRBD2. With V trimmed by 0 bases and J by 11 bases, 13 bases remained unmatched. This CDR3 has 15 amino acids. Germline loops: CDR1 SGDLS, CDR2 YYNGEE. CDR3 sequence reads: CASSVGSSGNVQQYF. The CDR3 DNA sequence: TGTGCCAGCAGCGTAGGGTCTAGCGGCAACGTACAGCAGTACTTC.

A word on this clonotype: This may arise from a read error, as a much more abundant clone is one base away. The chain employs TRBV28 and TRBJ1-5; D perhaps matches TRBD1 (5 bases). Trimming removed 6 bases at V and 6 bases at J, with 12 bases between. The CDR3 sequence is 13 residues long. CDR1 and CDR2 (germline): MDHEN, SYDVKM. The CDR3 DNA follows: TGTGCCAGCAGCCGCTCAGGGTGTCAGCCCCAGCATTTT. It encodes CASSRSGCQPQHF. Full variable domain (outside the CDR3, taken from reference TRBV28 and TRBJ1-5): DVKVTQSSRYLVKRTGEKVFLECVQDMDHENMFWYRQDPGLGLRLIYFSYDVKMKEKGDIPEGYSVSREKKERFSLILESASTNQTSMYLCASSRSGCQPQHFGDGTRLSIL.